This TCR beta chain emerged from a study of cytotoxic CD8 clonotypes in ibrutinib-treated CLL. Across the whole study: Partial response was seen in 25 or so patients and complete response in 2; after median around 5.5 years, about 14 stayed remitted, around twelve progressed. The samples contained hundreds of thousands of productive templates on average. They also contained an average of 94,082 productive rearrangements. Whole-study results and caveats: Sampling time points were not equivalent between sustained-remission and progressing patients. While tracking circulating CD8+ T-cell counts, baseline clonality exceeded that of age-matched healthy donors.

Details on this clone: Its target is unknown.

Assay: immunoSEQ multiplex PCR; the TCRdb copy retains only in-frame clones and omits some. The table includes roughly 40,000 clones, 65% to 70% detected once. CDR3 length: 15 amino acids. The V gene lost 4 bases and the J gene lost 4 bases, with 16 bases spanning the gap. Germline CDR1 reads SGHTA; CDR2 reads FQGTGA. The source was PBMCs, collected at disease progression, from a patient treated with ibrutinib. V is TRBV7-3 and J is TRBJ1-2; tentative D call: TRBD1 (6 bases). The source is a human donor with chronic lymphocytic leukemia. The CDR3 region is CASSSGPGTPYGYTF. CDR3 nucleotide sequence: TGTGCCAGCAGCTCGGGCCCCGGGACACCCTATGGCTACACCTTC.